The clone carrying this TCR beta chain was picked up a small number of times. The antigen remains undetermined. 60 Vbeta and 13 Jbeta primers were used in PCR. The protocol was immunoSEQ multiplex PCR, while the TCRdb copy is restricted to in-frame clones and leaves out a portion. In the table there are hundreds of thousands of clones, under 80% of which are singletons. The data were obtained in a study of cytomegalovirus exposure and HLA in healthy donors. Study-wide results and limits: TCR beta V- and J-gene trimming, according to a later analysis, was linked to a missense DCLRE1C variant. An observed cluster of highly shared sequence variants was recorded as a likely sequencing artifact.

This CDR3 region has 12 residues. CDR1 and CDR2 (germline): MDHEN, SYDVKM. V was cut by 7 bases and J by 5 bases, with 12 bases left in between. This receptor was obtained from a female donor in good health and CMV-seronegative. The sequenced material came from PBMCs. This chain connects TRBV28 to TRBJ2-7, with D possibly matching TRBD2 (6 bases). The CDR3 sequence is CASTLGGNEQYF. The DNA of the CDR3 is TGTGCCAGCACCCTGGGGGGTAACGAGCAGTACTTC.